This T cell receptor beta chain comes out of a study of blood T cells in healthy people across ages (dated by TCRdb to between 2015 and 2017). For the wider study: In model experiments, roughly one uniquely barcoded TCR beta cDNA molecule per two T cells was captured by template switching. The study analyzed two additional independent replicas of 1 million unique cDNA reads from the same blood draw for two donors, one aged 18 to 29 and one aged 80 or older. The study measured age-related changes in TCR beta repertoire diversity using deep sequencing normalized with unique cDNA molecular identifiers. To avoid experimental bias, donors of different ages were distributed randomly across sequencing lanes. Four age groups were formed from the donors: young (average about 15 years), middle-aged (approximately 41), aged (62) and long-lived (about 80).

This clonotype was observed a handful of times. No cognate antigen has been identified for it. There are no base qualities to consult, and no much larger clone falls within one base. From the germline V gene, CDR1 is SNHLY and CDR2 is FYNNEI. The CDR3 goes from the cysteine to the phenylalanine over 13 residues. The entry retains the CDR3 DNA only, 39 bases that are in frame from base 1. V and J are truncated by 4 bases and 3 bases respectively, leaving an intervening sequence of 10 bases. The study at large found these results: Observed TCR beta diversity per million T cells fell roughly linearly with age, and a significant reduction was already apparent by age approximately 40. Estimates of total diversity based on one million sequenced T cells were regarded as lower bounds and as underestimates. Donor CMV infection status was unknown, potentially confounding age-related changes in expanded clonotypes. Because profiling used bulk unsorted PBMCs, naive and antigen-experienced compartments could not be compared conclusively. Compared with the aged group, the long-lived group had more naive CD4+ T cells, fewer expanded clones and increased TCR diversity, a pattern suggesting age selection. A strong correlation was found between observed TCR beta diversity and the percentage of naive T cells measured by flow cytometry.

Library method: 5' RACE. Sequencing was carried out with an Illumina HiSeq 2500. A second PCR of roughly 7 to 12 cycles was performed with a sample-barcoded 5' primer and a J-beta primer mix. Each TCR beta cDNA molecule received a unique molecular identifier from a template-switch 5' adaptor carrying 12 random nucleotides. Each sample yielded at least 3 million CDR3-containing paired-end reads. First-strand cDNA synthesis was performed from all RNA using the Mint cDNA synthesis kit, with priming by a TRBC-specific oligonucleotide. Following uracil-DNA glycosylase treatment, a first 18-cycle PCR with universal primers M1SS and BC2_uni_R was performed on all cDNA. The study's own analysis went as follows. Each sample was normalized by randomly selecting 1 million high-quality reads, each carrying a distinct molecular identifier. Reads sharing molecular identifiers were discarded rather than binned into consensus sequences. MiTCR, with a Q25 quality threshold and the strictest error-elimination algorithm, was used for CDR3 identification, clonotype clustering and error correction. A nonparametric unseen species model with Euler transformation was used to estimate lower-bound total TCR beta diversity. Through fastp at Q25 and MiXCR, TCRdb rebuilt clones from the public reads, retaining in-frame beta chains. Merged by CDR3 protein, the rows form single entries marked with the most common genes and DNA. TCRdb's processing, not the study's, gives the V and J calls here. This sample has more than 1,400,000 distinct CDR3 sequences in its table, and roughly 40% of those were observed once. The top ten clones comprise under 8% of the sample.

Systemically healthy Caucasian individuals from Russia, over 30 in total and aged 6 to 90 years, were included as donors. Each donor gave about 11 milliliters of peripheral blood, drawn into EDTA-treated Vacutainer tubes. PBMCs were isolated by Ficoll-Paque density-gradient centrifugation, with at least 6 million obtained per sample. Total RNA, at least 6 micrograms per sample, was extracted from PBMCs with Trizol reagent. The percentages of naive CD45RAhigh/CD27high T cells were determined by flow cytometry on a PBMC aliquot from every donor. The chain was built from TRBV2 and TRBJ2-7, and possibly TRBD1, on 5 matching bases. The receptor was isolated from a woman aged 18-29 years in good health. The specimen sequenced was blood. CDR3 loop: CASSVSGFYEQYF. The sequence in DNA is TGTGCCAGCAGTGTGTCAGGGTTCTACGAGCAGTACTTC.